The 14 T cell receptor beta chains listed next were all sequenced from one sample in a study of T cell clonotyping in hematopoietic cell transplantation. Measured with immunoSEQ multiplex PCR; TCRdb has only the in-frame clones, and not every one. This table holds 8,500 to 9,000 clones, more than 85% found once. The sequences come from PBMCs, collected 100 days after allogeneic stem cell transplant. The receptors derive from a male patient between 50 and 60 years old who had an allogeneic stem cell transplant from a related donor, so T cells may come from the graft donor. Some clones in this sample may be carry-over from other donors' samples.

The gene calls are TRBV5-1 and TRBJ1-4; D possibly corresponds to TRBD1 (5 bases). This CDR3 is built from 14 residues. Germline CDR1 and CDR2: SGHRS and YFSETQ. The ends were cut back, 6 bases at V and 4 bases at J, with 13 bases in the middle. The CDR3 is CASTRDGDNEKLFF. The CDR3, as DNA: TGCGCCAGCACACGGGACGGAGATAATGAAAAACTGTTTTTT.

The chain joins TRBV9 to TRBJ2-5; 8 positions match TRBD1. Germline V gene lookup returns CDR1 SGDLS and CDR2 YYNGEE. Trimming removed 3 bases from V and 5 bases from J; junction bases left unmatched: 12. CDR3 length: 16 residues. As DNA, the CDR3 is TGTGCCAGCAGCGCGCAGGGGGCGCGATCTTACGAGACCCAGTACTTC. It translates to CASSAQGARSYETQYF. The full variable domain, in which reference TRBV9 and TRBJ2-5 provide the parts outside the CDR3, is DSGVTQTPKHLITATGQRVTLRCSPRSGDLSVYWYQQSLDQGLQFLIQYYNGEERAKGNILERFSAQQFPDLHSELNLSSLELGDSALYFCASSAQGARSYETQYFGPGTRLLVL.

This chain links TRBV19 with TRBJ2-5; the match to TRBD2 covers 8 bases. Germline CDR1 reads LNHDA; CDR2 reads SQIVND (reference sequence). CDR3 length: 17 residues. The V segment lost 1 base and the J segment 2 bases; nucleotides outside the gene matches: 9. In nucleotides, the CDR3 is TGTGCCAGTAGTATAGGGTATATACTAGCGGATCAAGAGACCCAGTACTTC. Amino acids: CASSIGYILADQETQYF. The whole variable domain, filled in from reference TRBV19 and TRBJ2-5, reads DGGITQSPKYLFRKEGQNVTLSCEQNLNHDAMYWYRQDPGQGLRLIYYSQIVNDFQKGDIAEGYSVSREKKESFPLTVTSAQKNPTAFYLCASSIGYILADQETQYFGPGTRLLVL.

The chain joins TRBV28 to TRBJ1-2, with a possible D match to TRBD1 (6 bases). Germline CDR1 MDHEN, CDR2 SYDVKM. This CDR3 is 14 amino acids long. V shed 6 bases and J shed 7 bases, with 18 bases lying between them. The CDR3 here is CASRELGGATGYTF. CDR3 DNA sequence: TGTGCCAGCAGAGAACTGGGGGGGGCGACTGGCTACACCTTC.

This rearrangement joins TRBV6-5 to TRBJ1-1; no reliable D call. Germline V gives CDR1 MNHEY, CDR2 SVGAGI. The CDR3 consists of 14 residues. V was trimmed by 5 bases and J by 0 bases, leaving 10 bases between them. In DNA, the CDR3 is TGTGCCAGCAGTATGGTGGAAATGAACACTGAAGCTTTCTTT. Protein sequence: CASSMVEMNTEAFF.

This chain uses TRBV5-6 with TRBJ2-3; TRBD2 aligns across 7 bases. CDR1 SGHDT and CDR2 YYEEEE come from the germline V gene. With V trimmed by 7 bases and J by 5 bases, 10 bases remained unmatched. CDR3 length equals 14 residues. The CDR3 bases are TGTGCCAGCTCTCGGCGGGAGAAGGGAGATACGCAGTATTTT. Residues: CASSRREKGDTQYF.

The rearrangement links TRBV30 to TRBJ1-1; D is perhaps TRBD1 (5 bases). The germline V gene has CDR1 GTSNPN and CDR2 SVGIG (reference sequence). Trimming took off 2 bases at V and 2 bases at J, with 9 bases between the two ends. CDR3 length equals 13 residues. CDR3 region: CAWSRGTNTEAFF. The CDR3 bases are TGTGCCTGGAGTCGGGGGACCAACACTGAAGCTTTCTTT.

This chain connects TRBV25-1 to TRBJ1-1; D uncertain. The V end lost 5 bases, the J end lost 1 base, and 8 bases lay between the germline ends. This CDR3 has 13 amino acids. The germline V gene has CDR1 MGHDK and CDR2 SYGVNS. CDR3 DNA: TGTGCCAGCAGTCAGTTCGGGAACACTGAAGCTTTCTTT. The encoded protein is CASSQFGNTEAFF.

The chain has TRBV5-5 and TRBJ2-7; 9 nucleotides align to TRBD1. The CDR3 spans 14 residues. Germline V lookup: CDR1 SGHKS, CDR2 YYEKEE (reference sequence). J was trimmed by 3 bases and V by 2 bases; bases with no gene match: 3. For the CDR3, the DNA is TGTGCCAGCAGCTTCGACAGGGGGAGCTACGAGCAGTACTTC. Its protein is CASSFDRGSYEQYF.

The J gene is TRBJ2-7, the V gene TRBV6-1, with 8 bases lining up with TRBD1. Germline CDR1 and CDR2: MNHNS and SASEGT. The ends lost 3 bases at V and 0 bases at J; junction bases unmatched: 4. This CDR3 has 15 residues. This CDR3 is CASSDWDRSSYEQYF. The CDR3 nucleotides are TGTGCCAGCAGTGATTGGGACAGGAGCTCCTACGAGCAGTACTTC.

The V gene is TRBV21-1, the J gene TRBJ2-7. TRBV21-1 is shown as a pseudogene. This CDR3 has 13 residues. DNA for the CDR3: TGTGCCAGCCACGAACCCATGATTGACGAGCAGTACTTC. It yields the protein CASHEPMIDEQYF.

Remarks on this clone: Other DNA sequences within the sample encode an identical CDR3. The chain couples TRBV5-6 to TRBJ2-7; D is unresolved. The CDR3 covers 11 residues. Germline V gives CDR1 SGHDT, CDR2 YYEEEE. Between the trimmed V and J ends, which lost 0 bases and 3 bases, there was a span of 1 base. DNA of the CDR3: TGTGCCAGCAGCTTGGGCTACGAGCAGTACTTC. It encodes CASSLGYEQYF.

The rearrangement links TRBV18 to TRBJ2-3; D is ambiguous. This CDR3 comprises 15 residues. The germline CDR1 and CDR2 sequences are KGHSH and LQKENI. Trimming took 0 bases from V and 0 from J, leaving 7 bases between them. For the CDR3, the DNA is TGTGCCAGCTCACCACCAGGTATTAGCACAGATACGCAGTATTTT. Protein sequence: CASSPPGISTDTQYF.

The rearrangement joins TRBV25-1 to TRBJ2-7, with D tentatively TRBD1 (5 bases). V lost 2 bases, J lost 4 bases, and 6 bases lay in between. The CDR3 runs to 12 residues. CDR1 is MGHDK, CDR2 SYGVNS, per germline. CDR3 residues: CASSEQGYEQYF. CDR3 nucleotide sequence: TGTGCCAGCAGTGAACAGGGTTACGAGCAGTACTTC.